Listed below are T cell receptor beta chains from one sample, sequenced in a study of blood T cell repertoires in COVID-19. Using immunoSEQ multiplex PCR, the repertoire was profiled, and TCRdb retains in-frame clones only, with some absent. The top ten clones hold around 3.2% of a sample with fewer than 350,000 clones, 65% to 90% of them seen once. The sample was peripheral blood. The receptors shown here come from an older woman with active or convalescent COVID-19. Each CDR3 is given with its conserved first and last residue. D genes are given only for firm matches. The size field is filled for only some rows; it gives once, few, many or a size class.

j_gene | v_gene | d_gene | abundance | CDR3nt | CDR3aa
TRBJ1-2 | TRBV5-4 | TRBD1 | once | TGTGCCAGCGGAAGGACAGGGAATGCTAACTATGGCTACACCTTC | CASGRTGNANYGYTF
TRBJ2-1 | TRBV7-8 | TRBD2 | many | TGTGCCAGCAGCCTCCCACGGGAGACGCGGGGGGCCCACTCCTACAATGAGCAGTTCTTC | CASSLPRETRGAHSYNEQFF
TRBJ2-5 | TRBV13 | - | - | TGTGCCAGCAGCTTAACGGCAGGGGGGTACCAAGAGACCCAGTACTTC | CASSLTAGGYQETQYF
TRBJ2-7 | TRBV4-1 | - | - | TGCGCCAGCAGAGGGGCTAGCGACTACGAGCAGTACTTC | CASRGASDYEQYF
TRBJ1-5 | TRBV4-1 | TRBD1 | - | TGCGCCAGCAGCCCTCGGGACAGAGGGGATCAGCCCCAGCATTTT | CASSPRDRGDQPQHF
TRBJ2-3 | TRBV24-1 | TRBD1 | - | TGTGCCACCAGTGAGGCCGGGACAGGGAGAGATACGCAGTATTTT | CATSEAGTGRDTQYF
TRBJ2-7 | TRBV19 | - | - | TGTGCCAGTAGTCCCGGGCAGGGGGGCGAGCAGTACTTC | CASSPGQGGEQYF
TRBJ1-5 | TRBV30 | TRBD1 | - | TGTGCCTGGAGCACAGGGGCCGGGAATCAGCCCCAGCATTTT | CAWSTGAGNQPQHF
TRBJ2-3 | TRBV3-1/TRBV3-2 | - | - | TGTGCCAGCAGCCGCCTCGTGGGGGCTAGCACAGATACGCAGTATTTT | CASSRLVGASTDTQYF
TRBJ1-3 | TRBV19 | - | - | TGTGCCAGTAGTATAACGGCAGGGTCGAGCGGAAACACCATATATTTT | CASSITAGSSGNTIYF
TRBJ1-3 | TRBV10-2 | - | - | TGCGCCAGCAGTGAGACAGGGAGCTCTGGAAACACCATATATTTT | CASSETGSSGNTIYF
TRBJ1-1 | TRBV10-3 | TRBD1 | - | TGTGCCACCTTGACAGGGAACACGGTGGGCACTGAAGCTTTCTTT | CATLTGNTVGTEAFF
TRBJ2-5 | TRBV5-5 | TRBD2 | - | TGTGCCAGCAGCTTGGCCTGGCTAGCGGGGGGGAAAGAGACCCAGTACTTC | CASSLAWLAGGKETQYF
TRBJ1-5 | TRBV14 | TRBD1 | - | TGTGCCAGCAGCCAGTTGGGGACAGATCAGCCCCAGCATTTT | CASSQLGTDQPQHF
TRBJ2-1 | TRBV6-2/TRBV6-3 | - | - | TGTGCCAGCAGTGTAATACAGGTCTCCTACAATGAGCAGTTCTTC | CASSVIQVSYNEQFF
TRBJ2-7 | TRBV4-2 | TRBD2 | - | TGTGCCAGCAGCCAAGATCCGCGGGAGGGCTACTCCTACGAGCAGTACTTC | CASSQDPREGYSYEQYF
TRBJ1-2 | TRBV4-3 | - | - | TGCGCCAGCAGCCAGGCAGGGGTCCAGAACTATGGCTACACCTTC | CASSQAGVQNYGYTF
TRBJ2-3 | TRBV18 | TRBD2 | - | TGTGCCAGCTCGCCCCTAGCGGGGATTAGCACAGATACGCAGTATTTT | CASSPLAGISTDTQYF
TRBJ2-7 | TRBV7-2 | TRBD2 | - | TGTGCCAGCAGCTTGCATACTAGCGGGGGGGTCTACGAGCAGTACTTC | CASSLHTSGGVYEQYF
TRBJ1-4 | TRBV4-3 | TRBD1 | - | TGCGCCAGCAGCCCCTCCGTCGGGCAGGGGGGCGAAAAACTGTTTTTT | CASSPSVGQGGEKLFF
TRBJ2-5 | TRBV5-4 | TRBD1 | - | TGTGCCAGCAGCCAAGACAGGGTTCTCCAAGAGACCCAGTACTTC | CASSQDRVLQETQYF
TRBJ1-2 | TRBV7-3 | - | once | TGTGCCAGCAGCCCGGGACTGGCTAACTATGGCTACACCTTC | CASSPGLANYGYTF
TRBJ1-4 | TRBV27 | - | few | TGTGCCAGCAGTTTACCGGGTGAAAAACTGTTTTTT | CASSLPGEKLFF
TRBJ2-2 | TRBV4-2 | TRBD1 | - | TGTGCCAGCAGGATGGAGGACAGGTCGGACACCGGGGAGCTGTTTTTT | CASRMEDRSDTGELFF
TRBJ1-1 | TRBV29-1 | - | few | TGCAGCGTCGGACAGATCATGAACACTGAAGCTTTCTTT | CSVGQIMNTEAFF
TRBJ2-6 | TRBV7-9 | TRBD2 | once | TGTGCCAGCAGCTTAGCCCGAGCGGGGGGGCCGAAGGGGGCCAACGTCCTGACTTTC | CASSLARAGGPKGANVLTF
TRBJ1-6 | TRBV27 | - | - | TGTGCCAGCAGTTTTGCGGGAAATTCACCCCTCCACTTT | CASSFAGNSPLHF
TRBJ1-1 | TRBV27 | - | many | TGTGCCAGCAGTTTCGGTTTAAACACTGAAGCTTTCTTT | CASSFGLNTEAFF
TRBJ1-5 | TRBV15 | TRBD1 | - | TGTGCCACCAGCAGAGATGGGACAGTCTATAGCAATCAGCCCCAGCATTTT | CATSRDGTVYSNQPQHF